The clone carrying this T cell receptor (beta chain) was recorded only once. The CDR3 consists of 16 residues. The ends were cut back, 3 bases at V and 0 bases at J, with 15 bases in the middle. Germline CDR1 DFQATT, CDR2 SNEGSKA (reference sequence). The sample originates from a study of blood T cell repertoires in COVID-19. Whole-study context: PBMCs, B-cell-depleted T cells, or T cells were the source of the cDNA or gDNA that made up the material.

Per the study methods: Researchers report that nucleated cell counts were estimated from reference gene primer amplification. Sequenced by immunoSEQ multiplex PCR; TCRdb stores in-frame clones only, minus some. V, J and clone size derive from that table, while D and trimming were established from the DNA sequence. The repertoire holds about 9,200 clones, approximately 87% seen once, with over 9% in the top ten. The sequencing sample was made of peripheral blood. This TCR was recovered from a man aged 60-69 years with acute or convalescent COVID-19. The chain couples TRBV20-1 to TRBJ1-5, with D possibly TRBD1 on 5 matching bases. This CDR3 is CSASSSGTYSNQPQHF. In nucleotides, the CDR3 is TGCAGTGCTAGTAGTTCGGGGACTTATAGCAATCAGCCCCAGCATTTT.